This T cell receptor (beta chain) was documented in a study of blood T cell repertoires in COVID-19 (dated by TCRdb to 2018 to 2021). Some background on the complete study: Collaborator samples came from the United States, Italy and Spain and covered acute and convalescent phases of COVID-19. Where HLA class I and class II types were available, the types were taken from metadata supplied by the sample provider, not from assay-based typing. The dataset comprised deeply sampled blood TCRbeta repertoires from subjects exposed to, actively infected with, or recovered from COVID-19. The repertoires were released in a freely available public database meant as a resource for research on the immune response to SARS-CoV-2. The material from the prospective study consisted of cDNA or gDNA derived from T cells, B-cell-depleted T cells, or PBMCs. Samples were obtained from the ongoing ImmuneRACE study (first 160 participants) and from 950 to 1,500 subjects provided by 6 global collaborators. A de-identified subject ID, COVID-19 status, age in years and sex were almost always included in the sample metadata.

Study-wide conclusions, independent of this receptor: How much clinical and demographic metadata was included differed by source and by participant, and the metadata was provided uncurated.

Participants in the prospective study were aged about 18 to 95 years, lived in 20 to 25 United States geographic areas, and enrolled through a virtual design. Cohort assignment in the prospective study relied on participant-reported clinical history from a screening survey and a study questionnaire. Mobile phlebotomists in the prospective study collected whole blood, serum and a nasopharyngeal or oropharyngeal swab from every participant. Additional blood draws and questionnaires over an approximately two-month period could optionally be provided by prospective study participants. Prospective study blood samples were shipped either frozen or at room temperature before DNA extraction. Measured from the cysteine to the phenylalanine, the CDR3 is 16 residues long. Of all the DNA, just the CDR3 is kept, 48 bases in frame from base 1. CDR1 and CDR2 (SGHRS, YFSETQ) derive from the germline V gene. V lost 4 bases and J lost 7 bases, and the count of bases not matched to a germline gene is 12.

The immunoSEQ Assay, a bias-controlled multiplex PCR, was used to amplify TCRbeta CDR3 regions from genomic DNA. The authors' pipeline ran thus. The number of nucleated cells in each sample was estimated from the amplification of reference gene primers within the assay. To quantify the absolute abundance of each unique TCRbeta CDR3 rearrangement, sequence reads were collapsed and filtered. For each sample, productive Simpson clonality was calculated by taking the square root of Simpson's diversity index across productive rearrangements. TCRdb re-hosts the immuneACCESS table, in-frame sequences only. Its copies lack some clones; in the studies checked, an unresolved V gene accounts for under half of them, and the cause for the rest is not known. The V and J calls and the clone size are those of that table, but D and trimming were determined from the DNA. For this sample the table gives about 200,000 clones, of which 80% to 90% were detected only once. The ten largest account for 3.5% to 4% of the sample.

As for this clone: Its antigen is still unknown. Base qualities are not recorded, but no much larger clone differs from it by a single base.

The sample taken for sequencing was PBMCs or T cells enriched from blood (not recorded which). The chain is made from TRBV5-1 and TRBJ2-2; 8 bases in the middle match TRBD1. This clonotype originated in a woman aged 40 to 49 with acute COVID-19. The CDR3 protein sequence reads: CASSTPGRGQNGELFF. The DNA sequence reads TGCGCCAGCAGCACTCCCGGCAGGGGGCAGAACGGGGAGCTGTTTTTT.